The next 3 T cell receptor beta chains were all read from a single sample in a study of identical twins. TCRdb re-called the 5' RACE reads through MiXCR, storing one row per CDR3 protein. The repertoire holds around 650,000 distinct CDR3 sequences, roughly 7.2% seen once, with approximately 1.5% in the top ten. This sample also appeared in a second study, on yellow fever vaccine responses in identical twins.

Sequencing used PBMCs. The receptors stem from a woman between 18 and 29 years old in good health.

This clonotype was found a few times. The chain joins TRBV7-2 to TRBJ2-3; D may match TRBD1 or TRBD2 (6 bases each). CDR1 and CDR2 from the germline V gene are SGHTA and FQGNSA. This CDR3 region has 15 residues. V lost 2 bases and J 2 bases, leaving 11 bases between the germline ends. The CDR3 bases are TGTGCCAGCAGCTTATGGGGGGCGCTCACAGATACGCAGTATTTT. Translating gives CASSLWGALTDTQYF. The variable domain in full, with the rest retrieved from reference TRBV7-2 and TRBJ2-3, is GAGVSQSPSNKVTEKGKDVELRCDPISGHTALYWYRQSLGQGLEFLIYFQGNSAPDKSGLPSDRFSAERTGGSVSTLTIQRTQQEDSAVYLCASSLWGALTDTQYFGPGTRLTVL.

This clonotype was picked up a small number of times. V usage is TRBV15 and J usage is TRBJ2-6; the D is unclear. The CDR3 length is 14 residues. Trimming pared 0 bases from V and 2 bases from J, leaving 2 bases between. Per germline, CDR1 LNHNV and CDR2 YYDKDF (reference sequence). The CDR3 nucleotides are TGTGCCACCAGCAGAGAAACTGGGGCCAACGTCCTGACTTTC. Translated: CATSRETGANVLTF.

The CDR3 region is CASSSDRGLFPYF. The CDR3 bases are TGTGCCAGCAGCTCGGACCGGGGACTATTCCCGTACTTC. The rearrangement joins TRBV7-9 to TRBJ2-5; 7 bases are shared with TRBD2. Germline V CDR1 and CDR2: SEHNR, FQNEAQ (reference sequence). The ends lost 4 bases at V and 13 bases at J; junction bases unmatched: 12. The CDR3 has 13 amino acids.